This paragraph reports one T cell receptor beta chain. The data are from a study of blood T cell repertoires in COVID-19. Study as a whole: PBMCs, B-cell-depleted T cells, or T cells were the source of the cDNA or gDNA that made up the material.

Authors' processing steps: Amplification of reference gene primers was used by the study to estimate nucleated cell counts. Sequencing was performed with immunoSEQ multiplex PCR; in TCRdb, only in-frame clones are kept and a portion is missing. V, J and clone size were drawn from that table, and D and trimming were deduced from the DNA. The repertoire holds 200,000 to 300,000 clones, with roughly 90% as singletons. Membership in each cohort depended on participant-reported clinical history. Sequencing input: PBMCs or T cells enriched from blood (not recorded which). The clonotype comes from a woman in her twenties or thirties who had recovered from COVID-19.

In nucleotides, the CDR3 is TGTGCCAGTAGTGGGCCAGGACAGGCGTCCTACGAGCAGTACTTC. Its protein is CASSGPGQASYEQYF. The V and J genes are TRBV19 and TRBJ2-7; 7 bases align to TRBD1. The V gene end was trimmed by 5 bases and the J gene end by 1 base; junction bases not matched to a gene: 8. This CDR3 spans 15 amino acids. Looked up from germline, CDR1 is LNHDA and CDR2 is SQIVND (reference sequence). Combining the CDR3 with reference TRBV19 and TRBJ2-7 gives the whole variable domain DGGITQSPKYLFRKEGQNVTLSCEQNLNHDAMYWYRQDPGQGLRLIYYSQIVNDFQKGDIAEGYSVSREKKESFPLTVTSAQKNPTAFYLCASSGPGQASYEQYFGPGTRLTVT.